The source of this T cell receptor beta chain is a study of blood T cell repertoires in COVID-19. In the study overall: The United States, Italy and Spain supplied acute and convalescent COVID-19 samples. T cells, B-cell-depleted T cells, or PBMCs supplied cDNA or gDNA.

As originally analysed: How many nucleated cells were present was estimated from reference gene primer amplification. Sequencing was performed with immunoSEQ multiplex PCR; in TCRdb, only in-frame clones are kept and a portion is missing. The DNA was the basis for D and trimming; V, J and clone size are from that table. The sample lists 80,000 to 100,000 clones, 65% to 90% occurring once. This clone was recorded only once. V was pared by 3 bases and J by 0 bases, with 3 bases between. The CDR3 contains 12 residues. Germline CDR1 SQVTM, CDR2 ANQGSEA. This chain uses TRBV29-1 with TRBJ1-3; D is unresolved. The sample was peripheral blood. The receptor was derived from a man aged 65-85 years with active or convalescent COVID-19. This chain's CDR3 is CSVDGSGNTIYF. Written as DNA, the CDR3 is TGCAGCGTTGACGGCTCTGGAAACACCATATATTTT.